A selection of T cell receptor beta chains follows, all from one sample in a study of blood T cell repertoires in COVID-19. Method: immunoSEQ multiplex PCR; TCRdb's copy keeps in-frame clones and lacks some. The data hold 110,000 or so clones, with about 74% observed a single time. Material: peripheral blood. Every receptor here comes from a human donor in a cohort sampled during active COVID-19. Each CDR3 is given with its conserved first and last residue. The D gene is left open where the match is weak. The size entry is marked missing in some rows and otherwise reads once, few, many or a size class.

>TRBV2|13|NA|TRBD2|TRBJ2-5
TGTGCCAGCAGTGAGGGGGGGTGGGAGACCCAGTACTTC
CASSEGGWETQYF
>TRBV11-2|16|once|TRBD2|TRBJ2-7
TGTGCCAGCAGCTTGGGGACTAGCGGGAGGCCCTACGAGCAGTACTTC
CASSLGTSGRPYEQYF
>TRBV30|14|NA|TRBD1|TRBJ2-7
TGTGCCTGGAGGCCGGGACAGGGAACCTACGAGCAGTACTTC
CAWRPGQGTYEQYF
>TRBV6-1|14|NA|NA|TRBJ2-3
TGTGCCAGCAGTGAAGAGTTAGTCACAGATACGCAGTATTTT
CASSEELVTDTQYF
>TRBV7-9|16|once|TRBD2|TRBJ2-5
TGTGCCAGCAGCCCCGTCCGACTAGCGATAGTAGAGACCCAGTACTTC
CASSPVRLAIVETQYF
>TRBV27|15|few|NA|TRBJ2-7
TGTGCCAGCAGTTTTCGGCGGGGAGGCGGCTACGAGCAGTACTTC
CASSFRRGGGYEQYF
>TRBV4-2|17|NA|NA|TRBJ1-2
TGTGCCAGCAGCCAAGGTGGAGGGGGGGCGGCTAACTATGGCTACACCTTC
CASSQGGGGAANYGYTF
>TRBV5-5|15|NA|NA|TRBJ2-7
TGTGCCAGCAGCTACGGAGCCTCGGGGGTCTACGAGCAGTACTTC
CASSYGASGVYEQYF
>TRBV18|14|NA|NA|TRBJ1-5
TGTGCCAGCTCACGCATGGAGGGCAATCAGCCCCAGCATTTT
CASSRMEGNQPQHF
>TRBV27|14|NA|NA|TRBJ1-6
TGTGCCAGCAGTTTTCGGACAGATAATTCACCCCTCCACTTT
CASSFRTDNSPLHF
>TRBV28|14|NA|TRBD1|TRBJ2-7
TGTGCCAGCAGACCACAGGGGGTTGAATACGAGCAGTACTTC
CASRPQGVEYEQYF
>TRBV7-8|13|few|NA|TRBJ1-2
TGTGCCAGCAGCCGACCAGCTAACTATGGCTACACCTTC
CASSRPANYGYTF
>TRBV5-1|14|NA|NA|TRBJ2-7
TGCGCCAGCAGCCCGGGAGTGGGTACCTACGAGCAGTACTTC
CASSPGVGTYEQYF
>TRBV18|14|NA|TRBD2|TRBJ2-7
TGTGCCAGCTCACCATCTCCGGGACTAGCAGAGCAGTACTTC
CASSPSPGLAEQYF
>TRBV10-3|15|NA|TRBD1|TRBJ2-3
TGTGCCATCAGTGAGGGGACAGGGATGGCAGATACGCAGTATTTT
CAISEGTGMADTQYF
>TRBV6-7|13|NA|NA|TRBJ2-1
TGTGCCAGCAAGCGGAACTCCTACAATGAGCAGTTCTTC
CASKRNSYNEQFF
>TRBV6-2/TRBV6-3|14|once|NA|TRBJ2-7
TGTGCCAGCAGTTATTTGACTAGCTCCTACGAGCAGTACTTC
CASSYLTSSYEQYF
>TRBV28|13|NA|NA|TRBJ1-2
TGTGCCAGCAGTTTCCCAGAAAACTATGGCTACACCTTC
CASSFPENYGYTF
>TRBV7-6|14|NA|TRBD2|TRBJ2-7
TGTGCCAGCAGCTCGACTAGCGGGAGCTACGAGCAGTACTTC
CASSSTSGSYEQYF
>TRBV3-1/TRBV3-2|16|few|TRBD2|TRBJ2-1
TGTGCCAGCAGCCAGAGGTCAGCGGGAGGGCCCAATGAGCAGTTCTTC
CASSQRSAGGPNEQFF
>TRBV5-6|13|once|TRBD1|TRBJ1-2
TGTGCCAGCAGCTTGGAGAGGGGGCGAGGCTACACCTTC
CASSLERGRGYTF
>TRBV2|12|NA|NA|TRBJ1-5
TGTGCCAGCAGTGCCGAGGGTCAGCCCCAGCATTTT
CASSAEGQPQHF
>TRBV20-1|12|NA|NA|TRBJ2-7
TGCAGTGCTAGTGCCTCCTCCTACGAGCAGTACTTC
CSASASSYEQYF
>TRBV4-1|15|once|TRBD1|TRBJ1-2
TGCGCCAGCAGCCCGGGACAGGGGTTCAACTATGGCTACACCTTC
CASSPGQGFNYGYTF
>TRBV3-1/TRBV3-2|16|NA|TRBD1|TRBJ1-2
TGTGCCAGCAGCCAGGCCCGGGACAGGGGTATCTATGGCTACACCTTC
CASSQARDRGIYGYTF
>TRBV20-1|11|NA|NA|TRBJ2-7
TGCAGTGCTCTTATCGGGGGCGAGCAGTACTTC
CSALIGGEQYF
>TRBV30|14|NA|NA|TRBJ1-5
TGTGCCTGGAGTCCACTGGCAGGGTATCAGCCCCAGCATTTT
CAWSPLAGYQPQHF
>TRBV28|15|NA|TRBD2|TRBJ2-1
TGTGCCAGCAGTTTAGGCGGGAGGGCCTTCGATGAGCAGTTCTTC
CASSLGGRAFDEQFF
>TRBV28|14|NA|NA|TRBJ1-1
TGTGCCAGCAGTTCCCACAGGGTGGACACTGAAGCTTTCTTT
CASSSHRVDTEAFF
>TRBV7-9|13|few|NA|TRBJ2-3
TGTGCCAGCAGCTTATTGGGGCCAGATACGCAGTATTTT
CASSLLGPDTQYF
>TRBV29-1|12|NA|NA|TRBJ1-3
TGCAGCGTTGCTGGGGCGGGAAACACCATATATTTT
CSVAGAGNTIYF
>TRBV5-6|14|NA|NA|TRBJ2-7
TGTGCCAGCAGCTTGGGCGGGGATTTCTACGAGCAGTACTTC
CASSLGGDFYEQYF
>TRBV7-9|13|NA|TRBD1|TRBJ1-1
TGTGCCAGCAGCCCTAGGGACAGGGATGAAGCTTTCTTT
CASSPRDRDEAFF
>TRBV12-3/TRBV12-4|12|few|TRBD1|TRBJ2-1
TGTGCCAGCAATGAACCAGGGGGTGAGCAGTTCTTC
CASNEPGGEQFF
>TRBV6-5|15|NA|TRBD1|TRBJ1-5
TGTGCCAGCAGTTTCTCCGATTCACAGGGGCAGCCCCAGCATTTT
CASSFSDSQGQPQHF
>TRBV5-6|16|NA|TRBD1|TRBJ2-7
TGTGCCAGCAGCTTACCCCTCATTAGGGGGCATTACGAGCAGTACTTC
CASSLPLIRGHYEQYF
>TRBV7-9|13|NA|NA|TRBJ2-7
TGTGCCAGCAGCTTCAACAGCCTCTACGAGCAGTACTTC
CASSFNSLYEQYF
>TRBV15|14|NA|NA|TRBJ1-1
TGTGCCACCAGCGAGGTCTTTAGGAACACTGAAGCTTTCTTT
CATSEVFRNTEAFF
>TRBV21-1|15|NA|NA|TRBJ2-7
TGTGCCAGCAGCCCTAACAGGGGAACCCACTACGAGCAGTACTTC
CASSPNRGTHYEQYF
>TRBV6-5|14|NA|NA|TRBJ2-7
TGTGCCAGCACCTGGGACATCCGTTCCTACGAGCAGTACTTC
CASTWDIRSYEQYF
>TRBV7-6|13|NA|NA|TRBJ1-1
TGTGCCAGCAGCTCCGGGGAGGACACTGAAGCTTTCTTT
CASSSGEDTEAFF
>TRBV30|14|once|TRBD1|TRBJ1-1
TGTGCCTGGAGTGTACTGACAGGGGGCACTGAAGCTTTCTTT
CAWSVLTGGTEAFF
>TRBV12-3/TRBV12-4|12|NA|NA|TRBJ2-7
TGTGCCAGCAGTTTGAAGGGACTCGAGCAGTACTTC
CASSLKGLEQYF
>TRBV28|14|NA|TRBD1|TRBJ1-4
TGTGCCAGCAGTTCAGACAGGGGTAATGAAAAACTGTTTTTT
CASSSDRGNEKLFF
>TRBV13|14|NA|NA|TRBJ1-5
TGTGCCAGCAGCTTAGGGAGTAGCAATCAGCCCCAGCATTTT
CASSLGSSNQPQHF
>TRBV5-8|15|NA|NA|TRBJ2-7
TGTGCCAGCAGCTCCGGGGACGGGAGCTCCTACGAGCAGTACTTC
CASSSGDGSSYEQYF
>TRBV4-2|12|NA|NA|TRBJ1-2
TGTGCCAGCAGCCAAGTTGGGGAGAGCTACACCTTC
CASSQVGESYTF
>TRBV18|15|once|TRBD1|TRBJ2-7
TGTGCCAGCTCACCATACAGGGGGCAGGTAGAAGAGCAGTACTTC
CASSPYRGQVEEQYF